The 13 T cell receptor beta chains below were found in one sample sequenced in a study of T cell changes during pregnancy in multiple sclerosis. This table comes from immunoSEQ multiplex PCR, and its TCRdb copy is limited to in-frame clones, with some not included. The table has about 100,000 clones, 90% to 95% seen once. The material sequenced was peripheral blood, taken before pregnancy. The origin of the receptors is a female donor with multiple sclerosis, enrolled in a pregnancy study.

V is TRBV5-1 and J is TRBJ2-2; TRBD1 matches at 10 bases. The CDR3 totals 17 residues. Germline loops: CDR1 SGHRS, CDR2 YFSETQ. V shed 4 bases, J shed 5 bases, and the junction held 11 bases outside the gene matches. DNA of the CDR3: TGCGCCAGCAGCCCCTCTATCGGACAGGGGGGAACCGGGGAGCTGTTTTTT. Its translation is CASSPSIGQGGTGELFF.

This sequence joins TRBV19 and TRBJ2-7, with D possibly matching TRBD1 (5 bases). The V end was cut by 3 bases, the J end by 6 bases, with 12 bases between. The CDR3 consists of 13 residues. Germline V gene sequence: CDR1 LNHDA, CDR2 SQIVND (reference sequence). CDR3 bases: TGTGCCAGTAGTATTGCAGGGATCCGCGAGCAGTACTTC. It translates to CASSIAGIREQYF.

V gene TRBV7-9 combines with J gene TRBJ2-3; the D gene is possibly TRBD2 (6 bases). The CDR3 consists of 15 residues. The germline V and J ends were trimmed by 3 bases and 0 bases, with 10 bases remaining between them. CDR1 and CDR2 (germline): SEHNR, FQNEAQ (reference sequence). The CDR3 sequence is CASSFDAGSTDTQYF. CDR3 in DNA: TGTGCCAGCAGCTTCGATGCGGGGAGCACAGATACGCAGTATTTT.

The chain couples TRBV5-1 to TRBJ2-5; no clear D. CDR1 SGHRS and CDR2 YFSETQ come from the germline V gene. V was trimmed by 2 bases and J by 0 bases, leaving 2 bases between them. This CDR3 region has 12 residues. This CDR3 reads CASSFDQETQYF. In nucleotides, the CDR3 is TGCGCCAGCAGCTTCGACCAAGAGACCCAGTACTTC.

CDR3 amino acids: CASSVSQGTDTQYF. The CDR3 bases are TGCGCCAGCAGTGTCTCCCAGGGGACAGATACGCAGTATTTT. This rearrangement joins TRBV10-2 to TRBJ2-3, with D possibly matching TRBD1 (6 bases). Germline V CDR1 and CDR2: WSHSY, SAAADI. The CDR3 length is 14 residues. Trimming cost V 4 bases and J 3 bases, with 11 bases left between them.

The rearrangement joins TRBV29-1 to TRBJ2-7, with 8 bases aligning to TRBD1. Per germline, CDR1 SQVTM and CDR2 ANQGSEA. The CDR3 runs to 14 residues. J was trimmed by 3 bases and V by 3 bases; bases with no gene match: 7. The CDR3 spells CSVESYGQGYEQYF. The CDR3 DNA sequence: TGCAGCGTTGAGTCGTACGGACAGGGCTACGAGCAGTACTTC.

This chain joins TRBV29-1 and TRBJ2-1; TRBD1 matches 8 bases. Germline values: CDR1 SQVTM, CDR2 ANQGSEA. Trimming at V came to 6 bases and at J to 13 bases, leaving 20 bases not matched to a gene. This CDR3 has 15 amino acids. CDR3 amino acids: CSVRETRGGQGGQFF. DNA for the CDR3: TGCAGCGTCCGAGAAACGAGGGGTGGACAGGGAGGACAGTTCTTC.

This rearrangement joins TRBV5-6 to TRBJ2-5; 12 bases line up with TRBD2. Germline values: CDR1 SGHDT, CDR2 YYEEEE. The CDR3 sequence is 16 residues long. V was pared by 4 bases and J by 1 base, with 5 bases of the junction left unmatched. The CDR3 DNA reads as TGTGCCAGCAGCCCCGGACTAGCGGGGTTCCAAGAGACCCAGTACTTC. It is translated as CASSPGLAGFQETQYF. The variable domain in full, with the rest retrieved from reference TRBV5-6 and TRBJ2-5, is DAGVTQSPTHLIKTRGQQVTLRCSPKSGHDTVSWYQQALGQGPQFIFQYYEEEERQRGNFPDRFSGHQFPNYSSELNVNALLLGDSALYLCASSPGLAGFQETQYFGPGTRLLVL.

The genes are TRBV11-2 and TRBJ2-1; D not resolved. The germline V gene has CDR1 SGHAT and CDR2 FQNNGV. The CDR3 runs to 12 residues. V was pared by 0 bases and J by 10 bases, with 7 bases between. This chain's CDR3 is CASSLDSGEQFF. The DNA of the CDR3 is TGTGCCAGCAGCTTAGATTCTGGCGAGCAGTTCTTC. The whole variable domain, filled in from reference TRBV11-2 and TRBJ2-1, reads EAGVAQSPRYKIIEKRQSVAFWCNPISGHATLYWYQQILGQGPKLLIQFQNNGVVDDSQLPKDRFSAERLKGVDSTLKIQPAKLEDSAVYLCASSLDSGEQFFGPGTRLTVL.

The chain joins TRBV7-9 to TRBJ2-3; D may be TRBD2 (6 bases). The V and J ends lost 5 bases and 0 bases respectively, with 12 bases between them. The CDR3 runs to 15 residues. The V gene's germline CDR1 is SEHNR and CDR2 FQNEAQ (reference sequence). Here the CDR3 reads CASSPRGTSTDTQYF. The CDR3 coding sequence is TGTGCCAGCAGCCCCCGGGGGACTAGCACAGATACGCAGTATTTT.

J is TRBJ2-7 and V is TRBV9; 8 bases fit TRBD1. J was trimmed by 6 bases and V by 3 bases; bases with no gene match: 8. The CDR3 loop spans 14 amino acids. Germline CDR1 reads SGDLS; CDR2 reads YYNGEE. This CDR3 reads CASSAGQGPLEQYF. The CDR3 DNA is TGTGCCAGCAGCGCCGGACAGGGTCCCCTCGAGCAGTACTTC.

This sequence joins TRBV5-1 and TRBJ2-3, with 9 bases aligning to TRBD2. The CDR3 is made up of 16 amino acids. Trimming at V came to 4 bases and at J to 0 bases, leaving 6 bases not matched to a gene. Germline V gene data show CDR1 as SGHRS and CDR2 as YFSETQ. CDR3 residues: CASSLGLAPSTDTQYF. Here the CDR3 DNA reads TGCGCCAGCAGCCTAGGACTAGCGCCTAGCACAGATACGCAGTATTTT.

Remarks on this clone: One junction end disagrees with the germline gene, perhaps due to a read error. This chain uses TRBV29-1 with TRBJ2-2, with TRBD2 identical over 8 bases. The CDR3 is made up of 14 amino acids. In germline, CDR1 is SQVTM, CDR2 ANQGSEA. The CDR3 region is CSIETSGNTGELFF. In DNA, the CDR3 is TGCAGCATTGAAACTAGCGGGAACACCGGGGAGCTGTTTTTT.